These T cell receptor beta chains were read from a single sample in a study of radiotherapy plus CTLA-4 blockade in lung cancer. Clones were read by immunoSEQ multiplex PCR, and TCRdb kept only the in-frame ones, dropping some. The sample carries 130,000 or so clones, 85% to 90% recorded once. The specimen comprised peripheral blood, sampled from a patient treated with radiotherapy plus ipilimumab. The receptors stem from a human donor with non-small cell lung cancer that progressed on radiotherapy plus ipilimumab. Both conserved end residues are part of each CDR3. D genes are given only for firm matches. Not every row has a clone size; where given, it reads once, few, many or a size class.

clone size: -; D gene: -; J gene: TRBJ2-7; V gene: TRBV6-6; CDR3 protein: CASAAGRDEQYF; CDR3 DNA: TGTGCCAGCGCCGCGGGACGGGACGAGCAGTACTTC
clone size: once; D gene: -; J gene: TRBJ1-1; V gene: TRBV4-1; CDR3 protein: CASSQDGSGRTEAFF; CDR3 DNA: TGCGCCAGCAGCCAAGATGGGTCGGGGAGAACTGAAGCTTTCTTT
clone size: -; D gene: -; J gene: TRBJ2-3; V gene: TRBV25-1; CDR3 protein: CASSGKLSDTQYF; CDR3 DNA: TGTGCCAGCAGTGGCAAACTTTCCGATACGCAGTATTTT
clone size: -; D gene: -; J gene: TRBJ1-1; V gene: TRBV20-1; CDR3 protein: CSARDHTEAFF; CDR3 DNA: TGCAGTGCTAGAGATCACACTGAAGCTTTCTTT
clone size: -; D gene: -; J gene: TRBJ2-1; V gene: TRBV27; CDR3 protein: CASSWTETNEQFF; CDR3 DNA: TGTGCCAGCAGTTGGACGGAGACGAATGAGCAGTTCTTC
clone size: -; D gene: TRBD2; J gene: TRBJ2-7; V gene: TRBV5-1; CDR3 protein: CASSPGLAGVQQYF; CDR3 DNA: TGCGCCAGCAGCCCGGGACTAGCGGGAGTACAGCAGTACTTC
clone size: -; D gene: -; J gene: TRBJ2-5; V gene: TRBV6-1; CDR3 protein: CASSGRSRGQETQYF; CDR3 DNA: TGTGCCAGCAGTGGGAGAAGCAGGGGACAAGAGACCCAGTACTTC
clone size: -; D gene: TRBD1; J gene: TRBJ1-4; V gene: TRBV6-1; CDR3 protein: CASSESTGSREKLFF; CDR3 DNA: TGTGCCAGCAGTGAATCGACAGGGTCGAGGGAAAAACTGTTTTTT
clone size: -; D gene: -; J gene: TRBJ2-3; V gene: TRBV11-2; CDR3 protein: CASSLSSDTQYF; CDR3 DNA: TGTGCCAGCAGCTTAAGTTCAGATACGCAGTATTTT
clone size: -; D gene: -; J gene: TRBJ2-1; V gene: TRBV7-2; CDR3 protein: CASSDPSFYNEQFF; CDR3 DNA: TGTGCCAGCAGCGATCCCTCCTTTTACAATGAGCAGTTCTTC
clone size: -; D gene: -; J gene: TRBJ1-3; V gene: TRBV11-3; CDR3 protein: CASSIIHTGPAGNTIYF; CDR3 DNA: TGTGCCAGCAGCATCATCCACACAGGGCCGGCTGGAAACACCATATATTTT
clone size: -; D gene: -; J gene: TRBJ2-5; V gene: TRBV6-5; CDR3 protein: CASRRTEQETQYF; CDR3 DNA: TGTGCCAGCAGAAGGACAGAGCAAGAGACCCAGTACTTC
clone size: -; D gene: -; J gene: TRBJ2-1; V gene: TRBV5-4; CDR3 protein: CASSLEGDGIEQFF; CDR3 DNA: TGTGCCAGCAGCTTGGAGGGAGATGGTATCGAGCAGTTCTTC
clone size: -; D gene: TRBD2; J gene: TRBJ2-1; V gene: TRBV6-5; CDR3 protein: CASRPPGLGDEQFF; CDR3 DNA: TGTGCCAGCAGACCTCCGGGACTAGGAGATGAGCAGTTCTTC
clone size: -; D gene: -; J gene: TRBJ1-4; V gene: TRBV5-6; CDR3 protein: CASSPPGTAATNEKLFF; CDR3 DNA: TGTGCCAGCAGCCCACCGGGGACCGCTGCAACTAATGAAAAACTGTTTTTT
clone size: -; D gene: -; J gene: TRBJ1-2; V gene: TRBV12-5; CDR3 protein: CASGLVAGQGGYTF; CDR3 DNA: TGTGCTAGTGGTTTGGTCGCGGGACAAGGCGGCTACACCTTC
clone size: once; D gene: -; J gene: TRBJ2-3; V gene: TRBV7-3; CDR3 protein: CASSLRPTDTQYF; CDR3 DNA: TGTGCCAGCAGCTTAAGGCCCACAGATACGCAGTATTTT
clone size: -; D gene: TRBD1; J gene: TRBJ1-2; V gene: TRBV6-1; CDR3 protein: CASSEQGEADGYTF; CDR3 DNA: TGTGCCAGCAGTGAGCAGGGGGAGGCTGACGGCTACACCTTC
clone size: -; D gene: -; J gene: TRBJ1-1; V gene: TRBV9; CDR3 protein: CASSSAGPDTEAFF; CDR3 DNA: TGTGCCAGCAGCTCAGCAGGGCCGGACACTGAAGCTTTCTTT
clone size: -; D gene: TRBD2; J gene: TRBJ2-7; V gene: TRBV7-2; CDR3 protein: CASSLVPSGRVHEQYF; CDR3 DNA: TGTGCCAGCAGCTTAGTCCCCAGCGGGAGGGTCCACGAGCAGTACTTC
clone size: -; D gene: TRBD2; J gene: TRBJ2-3; V gene: TRBV10-2; CDR3 protein: CASSGGRGTSTDTQYF; CDR3 DNA: TGCGCCAGCAGTGGGGGGAGGGGAACTAGCACAGATACGCAGTATTTT
clone size: -; D gene: -; J gene: TRBJ2-5; V gene: TRBV5-5; CDR3 protein: CASSPGANRGETQYF; CDR3 DNA: TGTGCCAGCAGCCCCGGGGCGAACAGAGGAGAGACCCAGTACTTC
clone size: -; D gene: -; J gene: TRBJ2-7; V gene: TRBV6-5; CDR3 protein: CASSYDRSGAYEQYF; CDR3 DNA: TGTGCCAGCAGTTACGACCGTAGCGGTGCTTACGAGCAGTACTTC
clone size: -; D gene: TRBD1; J gene: TRBJ2-7; V gene: TRBV4-2; CDR3 protein: CASSQVGQGAYEQYF; CDR3 DNA: TGTGCCAGCAGCCAAGTCGGCCAGGGGGCCTACGAGCAGTACTTC
clone size: -; D gene: -; J gene: TRBJ1-2; V gene: TRBV5-4; CDR3 protein: CASSSREGANYGYTF; CDR3 DNA: TGTGCCAGCAGCTCCCGGGAGGGCGCTAACTATGGCTACACCTTC
clone size: -; D gene: -; J gene: TRBJ1-3; V gene: TRBV18; CDR3 protein: CASSPLLSDSGNTIYF; CDR3 DNA: TGTGCCAGCTCACCCCTCCTCTCAGACTCTGGAAACACCATATATTTT
clone size: -; D gene: TRBD2; J gene: TRBJ2-1; V gene: TRBV19; CDR3 protein: CASSIARLAGGSSYNEQFF; CDR3 DNA: TGTGCCAGTAGTATAGCGCGGCTAGCGGGAGGGAGCTCCTACAATGAGCAGTTCTTC
clone size: -; D gene: TRBD2; J gene: TRBJ2-5; V gene: TRBV30; CDR3 protein: CAWSVGGGGAETQYF; CDR3 DNA: TGTGCCTGGAGTGTCGGGGGCGGGGGGGCAGAGACCCAGTACTTC
clone size: -; D gene: -; J gene: TRBJ1-2; V gene: TRBV6-1; CDR3 protein: CASSQQAYGYTF; CDR3 DNA: TGTGCCAGCAGTCAACAGGCCTATGGCTACACCTTC
clone size: -; D gene: -; J gene: TRBJ1-2; V gene: TRBV29-1; CDR3 protein: CSVEDQTGYGYTF; CDR3 DNA: TGCAGCGTTGAAGACCAAACAGGGTACGGCTACACCTTC
clone size: -; D gene: TRBD2; J gene: TRBJ2-5; V gene: TRBV5-6; CDR3 protein: CASSLTSGTVPNF; CDR3 DNA: TGTGCCAGCAGCTTGACTAGCGGGACGGTCCCAAACTTC
clone size: once; D gene: TRBD1; J gene: TRBJ2-4; V gene: TRBV4-2; CDR3 protein: CASSTGTGGSGNIQYF; CDR3 DNA: TGTGCCAGCAGCACCGGGACAGGGGGCTCGGGAAACATTCAGTACTTC
clone size: -; D gene: TRBD1; J gene: TRBJ2-7; V gene: TRBV19; CDR3 protein: CASSRATGQGDEQYF; CDR3 DNA: TGTGCCAGTAGTAGGGCCACGGGACAGGGGGACGAGCAGTACTTC
clone size: medium-sized; D gene: -; J gene: TRBJ1-2; V gene: TRBV19; CDR3 protein: CASSVRGRDYGYTF; CDR3 DNA: TGTGCCAGTAGTGTTCGGGGGCGAGACTATGGCTACACCTTC
clone size: -; D gene: -; J gene: TRBJ1-2; V gene: TRBV5-1; CDR3 protein: CASSLAPSTSDYGYTF; CDR3 DNA: TGCGCCAGCAGCTTGGCCCCCTCTACATCCGACTATGGCTACACCTTC
clone size: -; D gene: -; J gene: TRBJ1-2; V gene: TRBV28; CDR3 protein: CAINYQGNYGYTF; CDR3 DNA: TGTGCCATCAATTATCAGGGGAACTATGGCTACACCTTC
clone size: -; D gene: TRBD1; J gene: TRBJ2-7; V gene: TRBV4-1; CDR3 protein: CASSHKQGALGEQYF; CDR3 DNA: TGCGCCAGCAGCCACAAACAGGGGGCATTGGGTGAGCAGTACTTC
clone size: -; D gene: TRBD2; J gene: TRBJ2-1; V gene: TRBV11-3; CDR3 protein: CASSLGGTNPANEQFF; CDR3 DNA: TGTGCCAGCAGCTTAGGTGGGACTAACCCTGCTAATGAGCAGTTCTTC